This passage covers 23 T cell receptor beta chains from one sample sequenced in a study of CD8 T cells in Susac syndrome. Random hexamers served to reverse transcribe about 0.45 to 1 ug RNA. TCRdb redid the calling of the immunoSEQ multiplex PCR reads with MiXCR, one entry per CDR3 protein. The repertoire holds around 120,000 distinct CDR3 sequences, around 92% seen once, with 0.093% in the top ten. Material: CD4+ T cells from PBMCs. The receptors were sampled from a human donor with multiple sclerosis.

This sequence joins TRBV7-9 and TRBJ1-3, with 9 positions matching TRBD1. J lost 0 bases, V lost 6 bases, and 6 bases had no gene match. Germline values: CDR1 SEHNR, CDR2 FQNEAQ (reference sequence). The CDR3 length is 16 residues. This CDR3 reads CASSFPGQGSGNTIYF. The CDR3 DNA follows: TGTGCCAGCAGTTTCCCGGGACAGGGCTCTGGAAACACCATATATTTT. Complete variable domain (other parts from reference TRBV7-9 and TRBJ1-3): DTGVSQNPRHKITKRGQNVTFRCDPISEHNRLYWYRQTLGQGPEFLTYFQNEAQLEKSRLLSDRFSAERPKGSFSTLEIQRTEQGDSAMYLCASSFPGQGSGNTIYFGEGSWLTVV.

This clonotype was seen just once. The CDR3 DNA is TGCAGTGCTAGATACACAAACAATGAGCAGTTCTTC. It translates to CSARYTNNEQFF. The V gene is TRBV20-1, the J gene TRBJ2-1; no clear D gene. The CDR3 has 12 amino acids. Per the germline V gene, CDR1 is DFQATT and CDR2 is SNEGSKA (reference sequence). Between the trimmed V and J ends, which lost 2 bases and 5 bases, there was a span of 7 bases.

CDR3: CASSPVGQGATQYF. In nucleotides, the CDR3 is TGTGCCAGCAGCCCCGTAGGACAGGGGGCGACCCAGTACTTC. The gene calls are TRBV7-2 and TRBJ2-5; 11 positions agree with TRBD1. The CDR3 is 14 amino acids. Germline values: CDR1 SGHTA, CDR2 FQGNSA. V shed 5 bases, J shed 7 bases, and the junction held 6 bases outside the gene matches.

This rearrangement joins TRBV6-5 to TRBJ1-2, with unresolved D. CDR1 is MNHEY, CDR2 SVGAGI, per germline. The germline V and J ends were trimmed by 4 bases and 6 bases, with 18 bases remaining between them. This CDR3 region has 15 residues. DNA of the CDR3: TGTGCCAGCAGTTCCATGACATACCCCCCGCATGGCTACACCTTC. Its translation is CASSSMTYPPHGYTF.

This clonotype came up a few times. This chain joins TRBV6-5 and TRBJ2-7; unclear D gene. The CDR3 covers 12 residues. The V gene lost 6 bases and the J gene lost 8 bases, with 14 bases spanning the gap. Germline CDR1 reads MNHEY; CDR2 reads SVGAGI. CDR3 bases: TGTGCCAGCAGCCAAGGCGGCACCCAGCAGTACTTC. It specifies CASSQGGTQQYF.

The chain joins TRBV6-2 or TRBV6-3 to TRBJ1-5, with TRBD1 matching 7 bases. The V and J ends lost 7 bases and 4 bases, in that order; junction bases with no gene match: 7. The CDR3 runs to 14 residues. In germline, CDR1 is MNHEY, CDR2 SVGEGT. CDR3 coding DNA: TGTGCCAGCACATGGGCAGGGGGTAATCAGCCCCAGCATTTT. Encoded protein: CASTWAGGNQPQHF.

V is TRBV5-1 and J is TRBJ1-2; 7 bases are shared with TRBD1. The germline CDR1 and CDR2 sequences are SGHRS and YFSETQ. V lost 0 bases to trimming and J lost 7 bases; unmatched junction nucleotides: 12. The CDR3 length is 16 residues. The CDR3 nucleotides read TGCGCCAGCAGCTTGGACAGGGGATTCTCCCCTGGTGGCTACACCTTC. Translation: CASSLDRGFSPGGYTF.

The chain couples TRBV14 to TRBJ2-7, with D possibly matching TRBD2 (6 bases). This CDR3 is 12 amino acids long. The germline V gene encodes CDR1 SGHDN and CDR2 FVKESK. Trimming removed 8 bases at V and 6 bases at J, with 14 bases between. CDR3 in amino acids: CASATYGGEQYF. The CDR3 nucleotides read TGTGCCAGCGCCACCTACGGGGGCGAGCAGTACTTC.

J is TRBJ2-7 and V is TRBV19; D is unclear. V lost 6 bases and J lost 1, with 10 bases in between. The CDR3 has 13 amino acids. In germline, CDR1 is LNHDA, CDR2 SQIVND (reference sequence). CDR3: CASSLDRSYEQYF. DNA for the CDR3: TGTGCCAGTAGCTTAGACCGGTCCTACGAGCAGTACTTC.

The J gene is TRBJ2-1, the V gene TRBV7-9, with 11 bases fitting TRBD2. This CDR3 region has 15 residues. Germline V gene lookup returns CDR1 SEHNR and CDR2 FQNEAQ (reference sequence). The V and J ends lost 5 bases and 7 bases, in that order; junction bases with no gene match: 7. The DNA of the CDR3 is TGTGCCAGCAGCCCATCTAGCGGGGGGAGGAATGAGCAGTTCTTC. This sequence encodes CASSPSSGGRNEQFF. Drawing the rest from reference TRBV7-9 and TRBJ2-1, the complete variable domain is DTGVSQNPRHKITKRGQNVTFRCDPISEHNRLYWYRQTLGQGPEFLTYFQNEAQLEKSRLLSDRFSAERPKGSFSTLEIQRTEQGDSAMYLCASSPSSGGRNEQFFGPGTRLTVL.

The chain carries TRBV29-1 and TRBJ1-2, with D maybe TRBD1 (5 bases). V gave up 5 bases and J gave up 8 bases, with 15 bases separating them. The CDR3 consists of 12 residues. CDR1 is SQVTM, CDR2 ANQGSEA, per germline. The CDR3 reads CSVSPDTLGYTF. DNA for the CDR3: TGCAGCGTTTCTCCGGACACTTTGGGCTACACCTTC.

The rearrangement uses TRBV12-3 or TRBV12-4 and TRBJ1-3; no reliable D call. Trimming shortened V by 2 bases and J by 0 bases, and 5 bases separated the two germline ends. The CDR3 spans 14 residues. This chain's CDR3 is CASSLRFSGNTIYF. For the CDR3, the DNA is TGTGCCAGCAGTTTACGGTTCTCTGGAAACACCATATATTTT.

The rearrangement uses TRBV3-1 and TRBJ1-2, with D possibly TRBD1 on 6 matching bases. V was cut by 4 bases and J by 8 bases, with 17 bases left in between. Germline CDR1 LGHDT, CDR2 YNNKEL (reference sequence). The CDR3 is 14 residues long. CDR3: CASSLQRGGLGYTF. The CDR3 region has the DNA TGTGCCAGCAGCCTACAGCGAGGGGGATTGGGCTACACCTTC.

This chain joins TRBV6-6 and TRBJ1-2; perhaps TRBD1 as D (6 bases). Trimming removed 2 bases at V and 6 bases at J, with 13 bases between. Germline V gives CDR1 MNHNY, CDR2 SVGAGI (reference sequence). The CDR3 has 14 residues. The CDR3 nucleotides read TGTGCCAGCAGTTACGAGGGACATATCGATGGCTACACCTTC. This translates into CASSYEGHIDGYTF.

The chain is built from TRBV7-9 and TRBJ1-1; no clear D gene. V shed 5 bases and J shed 7 bases, with 17 bases lying between them. The CDR3 has 14 amino acids. The germline CDR1 and CDR2 sequences are SEHNR and FQNEAQ (reference sequence). The CDR3 bases are TGTGCCAGCAGCCCCTCGAGCAGTGAGCATGAAGCTTTCTTT. Its translation is CASSPSSSEHEAFF.

The chain is built from TRBV28 and TRBJ1-6; D is undetermined. The length of the CDR3 is 17 residues. From germline, CDR1 is MDHEN and CDR2 SYDVKM. Trimming took 2 bases from V and 0 from J, leaving 11 bases between them. In DNA, the CDR3 is TGTGCCAGCAGTTTACAGGTTTCAAGCTCCTATAATTCACCCCTCCACTTT. Translation: CASSLQVSSSYNSPLHF.

The chain combines TRBV7-3 with TRBJ1-1; possibly TRBD1 for D (5 bases). From germline, CDR1 is SGHTA and CDR2 FQGTGA. The V gene lost 2 bases and the J gene lost 3 bases, with 10 bases spanning the gap. The CDR3 has 14 amino acids. CDR3 DNA sequence: TGTGCCAGCAGCTTAGAAGGGACCTACACTGAAGCTTTCTTT. It is translated as CASSLEGTYTEAFF.

The J gene is TRBJ2-2, the V gene TRBV7-8; TRBD1 aligns across 8 bases. Per germline, CDR1 SGHVS and CDR2 FQNEAQ. This CDR3 has 16 amino acids. V lost 6 bases, J lost 0 bases, and 6 bases stayed unmatched. The CDR3 loop is CASSQRGQANTGELFF. The CDR3 DNA is TGTGCCAGCAGTCAAAGGGGACAGGCGAACACCGGGGAGCTGTTTTTT.

On this clonotype itself: Compared with germline, one end of the junction differs, possibly owing to a read error. This chain connects TRBV4-2 to TRBJ1-1, with 7 nucleotides matching TRBD1. The CDR3 is 15 amino acids. Germline V gene data show CDR1 as LGHNA and CDR2 as YNFKEQ. This CDR3 reads CASSQADRFNTEAFF. The CDR3, as DNA: TGTGCTAGCAGCCAAGCGGACAGGTTCAACACTGAAGCTTTCTTT.

The V gene is TRBV3-1, the J gene TRBJ1-2, with 7 bases lining up with TRBD1. Per the germline V gene, CDR1 is LGHDT and CDR2 is YNNKEL (reference sequence). V dropped 0 bases and J dropped 8; count of bases not matched to a gene: 6. This CDR3 comprises 14 residues. CDR3 sequence (DNA): TGTGCCAGCAGCCAAGACCCAGACAGGGTCGGCTACACCTTC. This translates into CASSQDPDRVGYTF.

The rearrangement links TRBV27 to TRBJ1-4; TRBD1 is a possible D gene (6 bases). Trimming pared 5 bases from V and 4 bases from J, leaving 14 bases between. Germline V gene lookup returns CDR1 MNHEY and CDR2 SMNVEV (reference sequence). The CDR3 length is 15 residues. The CDR3 spells CASSRSTGFNEKLFF. The DNA of the CDR3 is TGTGCCAGCAGTCGATCGACAGGCTTTAATGAAAAACTGTTTTTT.

The gene calls are TRBV5-1 and TRBJ2-5; the match to TRBD1 covers 9 bases. Germline CDR1 is SGHRS and CDR2 is YFSETQ. This CDR3 region has 16 residues. The trim removed 1 base at V and 6 bases at J, leaving 10 bases unmatched. The CDR3 spells CASSLTRDRVGKTQYF. The CDR3, as DNA: TGCGCCAGCAGCTTGACCCGGGACAGGGTGGGAAAGACCCAGTACTTC.

This chain uses TRBV12-3 or TRBV12-4 with TRBJ1-1; unclear D gene. V was pared by 6 bases and J by 2 bases, with 10 bases between. The CDR3 loop spans 13 amino acids. CDR3 in DNA: TGTGCCAGCAGAGTTACAAGAAACACTGAAGCTTTCTTT. Protein sequence: CASRVTRNTEAFF.